This note documents a single T cell receptor (beta chain) sequence. No antigen is known for it. The sample is drawn from a study of OX40 agonist ivuxolimab in advanced cancers. General study findings and limits: Among T cells, CD8+ cells averaged more expanded clones than CD4+ cells.

At cycle 4 day 1, cycle 7 day 1, and baseline, blood was sampled. Libraries were prepared by immunoSEQ multiplex PCR; TCRdb keeps only in-frame clonotypes and omits some of them. The repertoire holds 100,000 or so clones, with roughly 90% as singletons. CDR1 is MGHRA and CDR2 is YSYEKL in the germline V gene. The CDR3 has 16 amino acids. Germline trimming cut 4 bases from V and 3 bases from J; bases unmatched to any gene: 7. The V gene is TRBV4-1, the J gene TRBJ2-2, with 8 positions matching TRBD2. The TCR sequence derives from an adult with an advanced solid tumor such as melanoma, head and neck, liver or kidney cancer. The material sequenced was CD4+ or CD8+ T cells sorted from blood, taken in a trial of the OX40 agonist ivuxolimab. The CDR3 region is CASSLAGGLDTGELFF. For the CDR3, the DNA is TGCGCCAGCAGCCTCGCGGGGGGTTTGGACACCGGGGAGCTGTTTTTT.